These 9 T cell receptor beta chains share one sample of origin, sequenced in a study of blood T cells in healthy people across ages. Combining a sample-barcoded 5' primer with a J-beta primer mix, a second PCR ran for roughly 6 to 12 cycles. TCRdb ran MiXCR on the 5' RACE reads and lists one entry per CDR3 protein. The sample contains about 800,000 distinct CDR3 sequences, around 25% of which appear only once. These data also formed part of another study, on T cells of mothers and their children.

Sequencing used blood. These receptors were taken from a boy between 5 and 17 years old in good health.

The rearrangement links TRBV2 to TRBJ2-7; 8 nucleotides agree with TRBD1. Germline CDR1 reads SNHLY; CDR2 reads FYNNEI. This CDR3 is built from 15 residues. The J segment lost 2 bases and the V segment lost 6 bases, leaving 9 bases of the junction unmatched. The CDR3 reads CASRLTGDLPYEQYF. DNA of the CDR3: TGTGCCAGCAGGTTGACAGGGGACCTTCCCTACGAGCAGTACTTC.

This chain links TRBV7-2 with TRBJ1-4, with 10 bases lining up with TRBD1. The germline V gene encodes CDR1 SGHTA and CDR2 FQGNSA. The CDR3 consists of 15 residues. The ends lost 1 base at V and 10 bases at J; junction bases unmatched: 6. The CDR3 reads CASSLEGTGVGKLFF. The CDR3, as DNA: TGTGCCAGCAGCTTAGAGGGGACAGGGGTAGGAAAACTGTTTTTT.

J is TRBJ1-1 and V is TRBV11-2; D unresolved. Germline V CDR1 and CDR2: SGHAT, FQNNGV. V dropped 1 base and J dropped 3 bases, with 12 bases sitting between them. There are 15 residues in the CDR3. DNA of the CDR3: TGTGCCAGCAGCTTAGGAGGGCCGGCATACACTGAAGCTTTCTTT. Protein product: CASSLGGPAYTEAFF.

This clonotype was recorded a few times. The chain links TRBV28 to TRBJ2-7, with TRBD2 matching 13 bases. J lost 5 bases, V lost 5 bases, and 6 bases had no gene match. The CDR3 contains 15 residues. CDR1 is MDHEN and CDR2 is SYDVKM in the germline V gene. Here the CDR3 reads CASSRGTSGDDEQYF. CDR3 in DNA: TGTGCCAGCAGTCGGGGGACTAGCGGGGACGACGAGCAGTACTTC.

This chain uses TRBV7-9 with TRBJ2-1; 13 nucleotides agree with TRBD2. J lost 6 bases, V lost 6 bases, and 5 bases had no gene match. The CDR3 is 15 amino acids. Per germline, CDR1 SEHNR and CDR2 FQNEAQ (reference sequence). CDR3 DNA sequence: TGTGCCAGCAGTACCGGGACTAGCGGGATCAATGAGCAGTTCTTC. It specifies CASSTGTSGINEQFF.

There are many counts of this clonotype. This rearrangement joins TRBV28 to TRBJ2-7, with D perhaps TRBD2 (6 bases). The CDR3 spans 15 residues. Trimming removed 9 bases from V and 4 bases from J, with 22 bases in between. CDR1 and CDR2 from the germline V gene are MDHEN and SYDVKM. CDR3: CASAGGLSWVYEQYF. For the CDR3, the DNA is TGTGCCAGTGCAGGAGGGTTAAGTTGGGTTTACGAGCAGTACTTC.

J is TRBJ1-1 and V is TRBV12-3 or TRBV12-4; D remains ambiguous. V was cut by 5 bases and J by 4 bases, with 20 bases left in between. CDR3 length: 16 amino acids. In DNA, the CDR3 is TGTGCCAGCAGTCCGGGCCGTAAACGAGGAGGCACTGAAGCTTTCTTT. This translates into CASSPGRKRGGTEAFF.

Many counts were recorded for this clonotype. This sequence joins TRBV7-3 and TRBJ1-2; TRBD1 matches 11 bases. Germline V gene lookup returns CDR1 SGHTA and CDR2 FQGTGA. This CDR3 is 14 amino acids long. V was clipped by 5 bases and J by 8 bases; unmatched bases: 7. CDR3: CASSPLGQGDGYTF. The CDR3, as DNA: TGTGCCAGCAGCCCCCTGGGACAGGGGGACGGCTACACCTTC.

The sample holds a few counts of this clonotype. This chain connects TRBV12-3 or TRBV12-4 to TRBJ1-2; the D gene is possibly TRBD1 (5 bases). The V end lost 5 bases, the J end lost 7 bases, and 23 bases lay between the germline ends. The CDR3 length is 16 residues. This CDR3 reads CASSGRGTARSPGYTF. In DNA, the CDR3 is TGTGCCAGCAGTGGAAGAGGGACTGCTAGGTCCCCTGGCTACACCTTC.